This T cell receptor (beta chain) was captured by sequencing in a study of T cell repertoires in cytomegalovirus infection. Study information: Carrying CMV and the relevant HLA type showed in public TCR beta signatures.

Whole-study findings and limits: The cumulative frequency of public TCR beta families distinguished individuals who carried CMV together with the relevant HLA. HLA-C-restricted, CMV-specific TCR beta clonotypes were dominant ex vivo.

TCRdb analysed the reads with MiXCR anew, one entry per CDR3 protein. The sample shows roughly 640,000 distinct CDR3 sequences, 20% to 30% of them seen only once. Trimming took off 5 bases at V and 7 bases at J, with 12 bases between the two ends. Germline loops: CDR1 LNHDA, CDR2 SQIVND (reference sequence). The CDR3 has 13 amino acids. Concerning this clonotype itself: The antigen remains unidentified.

The receptor was derived from a human donor in good health (CMV status not recorded). Some clones in this sample may be carry-over from other donors' samples. This sequence joins TRBV19 and TRBJ2-1, with D perhaps matching TRBD2 (5 bases). What was sequenced was CD8+ T cells from PBMCs. CDR3 nucleotide sequence: TGTGCCAGTAGTCTTTCGGGGAAGAATGAGCAGTTCTTC. Amino acid sequence: CASSLSGKNEQFF.